This T cell receptor beta chain was identified in a study of T cell changes during pregnancy in multiple sclerosis. This table comes from immunoSEQ multiplex PCR, and its TCRdb copy is limited to in-frame clones, with some not included. The table records over 35,000 clones, 90% to 95% of them present only once. The CDR3 covers 15 residues. Looked up from germline, CDR1 is MNHEY and CDR2 is SMNVEV (reference sequence). The V end lost 5 bases, the J end lost 4 bases, and 14 bases lay between the germline ends. The rearrangement joins TRBV27 to TRBJ2-2; D not resolved. The specimen comprised CD8+ T cells from peripheral blood mononuclear cells, sampled in the third trimester of pregnancy. The sequence was collected from a female donor with multiple sclerosis, enrolled in a pregnancy study. The CDR3 here is CASSHLQASTGELFF. CDR3 bases: TGTGCCAGCAGTCATCTCCAGGCTTCCACCGGGGAGCTGTTTTTT.